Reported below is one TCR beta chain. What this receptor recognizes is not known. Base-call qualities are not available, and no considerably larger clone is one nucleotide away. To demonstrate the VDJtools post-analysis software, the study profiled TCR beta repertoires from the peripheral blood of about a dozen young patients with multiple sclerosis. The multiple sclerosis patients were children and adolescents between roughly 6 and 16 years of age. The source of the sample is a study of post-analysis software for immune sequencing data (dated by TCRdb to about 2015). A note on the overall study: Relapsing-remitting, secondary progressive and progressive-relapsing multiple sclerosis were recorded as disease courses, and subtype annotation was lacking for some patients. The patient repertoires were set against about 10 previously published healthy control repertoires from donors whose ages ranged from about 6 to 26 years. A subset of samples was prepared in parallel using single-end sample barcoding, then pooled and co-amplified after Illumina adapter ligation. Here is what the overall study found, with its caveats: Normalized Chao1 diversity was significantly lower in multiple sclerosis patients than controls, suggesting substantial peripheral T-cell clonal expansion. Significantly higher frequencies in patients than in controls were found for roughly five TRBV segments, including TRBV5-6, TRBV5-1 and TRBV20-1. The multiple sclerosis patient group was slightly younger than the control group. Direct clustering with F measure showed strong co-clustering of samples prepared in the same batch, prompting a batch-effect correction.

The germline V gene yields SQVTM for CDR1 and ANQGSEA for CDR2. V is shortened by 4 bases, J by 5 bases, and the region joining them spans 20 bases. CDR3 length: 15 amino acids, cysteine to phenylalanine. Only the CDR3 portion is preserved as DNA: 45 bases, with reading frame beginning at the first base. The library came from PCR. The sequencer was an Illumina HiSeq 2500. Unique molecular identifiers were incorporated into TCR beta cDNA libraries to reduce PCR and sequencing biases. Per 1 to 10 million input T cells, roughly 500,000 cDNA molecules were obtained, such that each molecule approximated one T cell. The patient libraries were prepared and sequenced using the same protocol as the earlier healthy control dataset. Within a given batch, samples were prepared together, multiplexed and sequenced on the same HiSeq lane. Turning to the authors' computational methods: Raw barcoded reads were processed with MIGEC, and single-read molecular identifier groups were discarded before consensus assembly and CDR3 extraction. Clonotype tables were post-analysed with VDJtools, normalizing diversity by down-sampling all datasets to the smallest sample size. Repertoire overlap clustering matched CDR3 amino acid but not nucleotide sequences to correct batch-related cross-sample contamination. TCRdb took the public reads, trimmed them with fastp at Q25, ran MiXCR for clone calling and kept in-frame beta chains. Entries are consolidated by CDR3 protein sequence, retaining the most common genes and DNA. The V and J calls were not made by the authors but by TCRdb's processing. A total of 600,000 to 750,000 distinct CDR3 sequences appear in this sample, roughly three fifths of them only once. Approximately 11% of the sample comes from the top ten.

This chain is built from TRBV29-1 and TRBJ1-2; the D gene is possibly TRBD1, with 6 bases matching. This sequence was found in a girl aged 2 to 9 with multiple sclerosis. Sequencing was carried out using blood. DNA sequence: TGCAGCGTTGGCCGGTCGGGGGGGCGCTTGTATGGCTACACCTTC. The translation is CSVGRSGGRLYGYTF.